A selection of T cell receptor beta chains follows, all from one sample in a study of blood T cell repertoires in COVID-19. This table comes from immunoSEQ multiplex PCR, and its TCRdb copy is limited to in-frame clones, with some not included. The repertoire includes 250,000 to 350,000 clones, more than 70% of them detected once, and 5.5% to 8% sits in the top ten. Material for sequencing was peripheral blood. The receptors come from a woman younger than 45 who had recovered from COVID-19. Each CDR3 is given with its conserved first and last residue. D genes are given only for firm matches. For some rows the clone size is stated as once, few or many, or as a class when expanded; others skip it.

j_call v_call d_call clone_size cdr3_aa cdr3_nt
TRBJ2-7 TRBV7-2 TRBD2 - CASSLGLAGAGEQYF TGTGCCAGCAGCTTGGGACTAGCGGGGGCGGGGGAGCAGTACTTC
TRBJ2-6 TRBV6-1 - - CASSDTGANVLTF TGTGCCAGCAGTGATACTGGGGCCAACGTCCTGACTTTC
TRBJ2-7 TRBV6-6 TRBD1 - CASSPGTGKSDYEQYF TGTGCCAGCAGTCCCGGGACAGGGAAATCTGACTACGAGCAGTACTTC
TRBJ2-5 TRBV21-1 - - CASSSRGPQETQYF TGTGCCAGCAGCAGCAGAGGGCCACAAGAGACCCAGTACTTC
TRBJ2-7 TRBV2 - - CASSTSPNSYEQYF TGTGCCAGCAGTACTAGCCCCAACTCCTACGAGCAGTACTTC
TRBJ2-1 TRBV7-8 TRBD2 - CASYGEGRVFF TGTGCCAGCTACGGGGAGGGAAGGGTGTTCTTC
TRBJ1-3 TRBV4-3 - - CASSQGVSNPGNTIYF TGCGCCAGCAGCCAAGGCGTTTCGAACCCTGGAAACACCATATATTTT
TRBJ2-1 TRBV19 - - CASTDGTARYEQFF TGTGCCAGTACCGATGGGACTGCGAGGTATGAGCAGTTCTTC
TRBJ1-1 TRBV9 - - CASSVDPVMNTEAFF TGTGCCAGCAGCGTAGACCCAGTGATGAACACTGAAGCTTTCTTT
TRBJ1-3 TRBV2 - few CASSERGYTIYF TGTGCCAGCAGTGAAAGGGGATACACCATATATTTT
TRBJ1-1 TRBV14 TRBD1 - CASSLWTGGLNTEAFF TGTGCCAGCAGCCTATGGACAGGAGGATTAAACACTGAAGCTTTCTTT
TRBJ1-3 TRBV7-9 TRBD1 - CASRDSGNTIYF TGTGCCAGCCGGGACAGTGGAAACACCATATATTTT
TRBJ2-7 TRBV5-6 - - CASSLVAGSYEQYF TGTGCCAGCAGCTTGGTCGCAGGCTCCTACGAGCAGTACTTC
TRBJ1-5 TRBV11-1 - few CASSLGADQPQHF TGTGCCAGCAGCTTGGGGGCGGATCAGCCCCAGCATTTT
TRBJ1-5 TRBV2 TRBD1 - CASSPTGRDQPQHF TGTGCCAGCAGTCCGACAGGGAGAGATCAGCCCCAGCATTTT
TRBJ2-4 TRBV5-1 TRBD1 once CASSWTGKDKNIQYF TGCGCCAGCAGCTGGACAGGGAAGGACAAAAACATTCAGTACTTC
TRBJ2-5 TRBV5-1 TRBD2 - CASSLEAGGRETQYF TGCGCCAGCAGCTTGGAAGCGGGGGGGCGAGAGACCCAGTACTTC
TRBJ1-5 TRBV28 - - CASSLNQPQHF TGTGCCAGCAGCCTCAATCAGCCCCAGCATTTT
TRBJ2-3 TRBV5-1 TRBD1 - CASSRSGTDTDTQYF TGCGCCAGCAGCCGAAGTGGGACAGACACAGATACGCAGTATTTT